The 8 T cell receptor beta chains presented below share a single source sample, sequenced in a study of OX40 agonist ivuxolimab in advanced cancers. Using immunoSEQ multiplex PCR, the repertoire was profiled, and TCRdb retains in-frame clones only, with some absent. This sample has roughly 40,000 clones, with 70% to 90% found just once. Sequences were derived from CD4+ or CD8+ T cells sorted from blood, sampled in a trial of the OX40 agonist ivuxolimab. Receptor source: an adult with an advanced solid tumor such as melanoma, head and neck, liver or kidney cancer.

The chain links TRBV19 to TRBJ1-2, with a weak D call TRBD1 (6 bases). The CDR3 loop spans 15 amino acids. Germline V lookup: CDR1 LNHDA, CDR2 SQIVND (reference sequence). V dropped 7 bases and J dropped 0 bases, with 15 bases sitting between them. This chain's CDR3 is CASTALDRSNYGYTF. The DNA of the CDR3 is TGTGCCAGTACCGCTCTTGACAGGTCTAACTATGGCTACACCTTC.

The chain links TRBV7-9 to TRBJ2-6; 7 nucleotides agree with TRBD1. This CDR3 comprises 15 residues. The J segment lost 2 bases and the V segment lost 4 bases, leaving 2 bases of the junction unmatched. Germline loops: CDR1 SEHNR, CDR2 FQNEAQ (reference sequence). The CDR3 here is CASSYGTAGANVLTF. Written as DNA, the CDR3 is TGTGCCAGCAGCTACGGGACAGCTGGGGCCAACGTCCTGACTTTC.

The chain couples TRBV6-6 to TRBJ2-3, with a weak D call TRBD2 (6 bases). V lost 2 bases and J 3 bases, leaving 6 bases between the germline ends. The CDR3 covers 13 residues. In germline, CDR1 is MNHNY, CDR2 SVGAGI (reference sequence). The CDR3 protein is CASSYRGTDTQYF. DNA of the CDR3: TGTGCCAGCAGTTACCGGGGGACAGATACGCAGTATTTT.

The rearrangement joins TRBV19 to TRBJ1-2; D is unresolved. The CDR3 is 16 amino acids. Trimming left V 3 bases short and J 0 bases short, with 14 bases between. The germline gives CDR1 LNHDA, CDR2 SQIVND (reference sequence). The CDR3 spells CASSISTGRANYGYTF. The CDR3, as DNA: TGTGCCAGTAGTATCAGCACCGGTCGAGCTAACTATGGCTACACCTTC.

This clone was seen once. V usage is TRBV28 and J usage is TRBJ1-2; the match to TRBD1 covers 11 bases. Per germline, CDR1 MDHEN and CDR2 SYDVKM. V shed 4 bases, J shed 2 bases, and the junction held 12 bases outside the gene matches. CDR3 size: 18 residues. The CDR3 bases are TGTGCCAGCAGTTCCCCATCCCGGACAGGGGGCCCCAACTATGGCTACACCTTC. As protein: CASSSPSRTGGPNYGYTF.

This rearrangement joins TRBV7-9 to TRBJ1-2; 9 bases are shared with TRBD1. Germline V lookup: CDR1 SEHNR, CDR2 FQNEAQ (reference sequence). The CDR3 has 16 amino acids. V dropped 4 bases and J dropped 5; count of bases not matched to a gene: 11. CDR3 amino acids: CASSYTSSGTGYGYTF. The CDR3 region has the DNA TGTGCCAGCAGCTATACTTCCTCCGGGACAGGGTATGGCTACACCTTC.

V gene TRBV2 combines with J gene TRBJ2-1; D unresolved. The CDR3 is 13 amino acids. Deletions cut 8 bases from V and 5 bases from J, with 13 bases between. Germline V gene lookup returns CDR1 SNHLY and CDR2 FYNNEI. The CDR3 region has the DNA TGTGCCAGCTCTAGGAGCCTCAACAATGAGCAGTTCTTC. This codes for CASSRSLNNEQFF.

The chain joins TRBV14 to TRBJ2-5; 10 nucleotides align to TRBD1. V was clipped by 4 bases and J by 4 bases; unmatched bases: 3. In germline, CDR1 is SGHDN, CDR2 FVKESK. The CDR3 runs to 14 residues. CDR3 amino acids: CASSPRTGGETQYF. For the CDR3, the DNA is TGTGCCAGCAGCCCTAGGACAGGGGGAGAGACCCAGTACTTC.